This T cell receptor (beta chain) comes out of a study of OX40 agonist ivuxolimab in advanced cancers. General notes on the study: The costimulatory receptor OX40 (CD134) was targeted by ivuxolimab, a fully human IgG2 agonistic monoclonal antibody. Prior anti-PD-1, anti-PD-L1 or anti-CTLA-4 therapy was permitted, and checkpoint inhibitors had been received by approximately 39% of dose-escalation patients. Intravenous ivuxolimab was administered to patients every 2 weeks at six dose levels: 0.01, 0.1, 0.3, 1.5, 3 and 10 mg/kg. A male proportion of 75% to 85% and a mean age of roughly 55 years, ranging from about 23 to 79, were recorded for the dose-escalation cohort. The monotherapy dose-escalation portion (N ≈ 56 patients) of the phase I ivuxolimab trial is reported in the paper. Of the roughly 51 patients in dose escalation, about 19 had hepatocellular carcinoma, roughly 15 had melanoma, 9 had renal cell carcinoma and 9 had head and neck cancer. Peripheral TCRbeta sequencing was intended to test whether TCR sequence diversity was altered and clonal T-cell expansion was caused by ivuxolimab. Partial responses occurred in three dose-escalation patients, of whom one had hepatocellular carcinoma and two had cutaneous melanoma. General conclusions and limits of the study: After ivuxolimab, more expanded clones were found on average in CD8+ T cells than in CD4+ T cells. Low levels of normalized T-cell clonal expansion were also seen in some patients who did not respond. In the 0.1-3.0 mg/kg groups, partial responders had among the lowest normalized peripheral clonal expansion, particularly in CD8+ T cells. Which antigens the clonally expanded peripheral T cells were specific for was not determined. At doses from 0.1 to 3.0 mg/kg, clonal expansion was seen in both CD4+ and CD8+ blood T cells between baseline and week 6.

Patients with a history of autoimmune disease or receiving systemic immunosuppression were excluded from the trial. Peripheral blood for TCR sequencing was drawn from every dose cohort at baseline, at cycle 4 day 1 and at cycle 7 day 1. Samples came from an open-label, multicenter, first-in-human phase I dose-escalation trial of ivuxolimab. The trial enrolled adults with locally advanced or metastatic head and neck squamous cell, hepatocellular, melanoma or renal cell carcinoma. Before TCR sequencing, CD4+ and CD8+ T cells were separately sorted from peripheral blood. Genomic DNA was extracted from sorted cells for sequencing of the TCRbeta CDR3 region. TCRbeta CDR3 regions were sequenced using the immunoSEQ Assay. TCRdb carries this immuneACCESS record with in-frame sequences only. Its versions omit some clonotypes, under half of them owing to an unresolved V gene in the studies checked, with the rest unexplained. For this sample the table gives around 92,000 clones, of which 90% to 95% were detected only once. Clones ranked in the top ten supply over 0.2% of the sample.

Counted from cysteine to phenylalanine, this CDR3 has 14 amino acids. Only the CDR3 region is kept as DNA, spanning 42 bases read in frame from base 1. V was cut back by 5 bases and J by 6 bases, leaving a gap of 18 bases between them. As encoded in the germline V gene (reference sequence), CDR1 is GTSNPN while CDR2 is SVGIG. On this clone: No antigen is known for it. No clone much larger than this one lies a single base away; base qualities are absent.

Specimen: CD4+ or CD8+ T cells sorted from blood, collected in a trial of the OX40 agonist ivuxolimab. This chain joins TRBV30 to TRBJ2-3, and perhaps TRBD1 as D gene, on 6 matching bases. The sequence derives from an adult with an advanced solid tumor such as melanoma, head and neck, liver or kidney cancer. CDR3 loop: CAWSSRWGLDTQYF. The DNA sequence is as follows: TGTGCCTGGTCTAGTCGTTGGGGGCTGGATACGCAGTATTTT.